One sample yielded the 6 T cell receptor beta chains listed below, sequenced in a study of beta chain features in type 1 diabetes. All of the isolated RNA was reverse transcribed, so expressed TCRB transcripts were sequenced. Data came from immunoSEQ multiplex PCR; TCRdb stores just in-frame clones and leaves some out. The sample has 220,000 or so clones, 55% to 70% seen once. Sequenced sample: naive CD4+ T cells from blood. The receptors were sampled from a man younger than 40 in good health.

CDR3 sequence (DNA): TGTGCCTGGGGACAGGGCATAGGGACTGAAGCTTTCTTT. Translating gives CAWGQGIGTEAFF. This rearrangement joins TRBV30 to TRBJ1-1, with 8 bases matching TRBD1. J gave up 5 bases and V 5 bases, and 7 bases lay outside the gene matches. The CDR3 spans 13 residues. The V gene's germline CDR1 is GTSNPN and CDR2 SVGIG (reference sequence).

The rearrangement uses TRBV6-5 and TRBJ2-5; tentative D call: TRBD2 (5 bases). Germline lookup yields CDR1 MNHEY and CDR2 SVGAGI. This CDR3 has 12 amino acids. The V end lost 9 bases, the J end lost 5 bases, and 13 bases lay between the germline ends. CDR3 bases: TGTGCCAGTTCCGAGGGCAGGGAGACCCAGTACTTC. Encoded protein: CASSEGRETQYF.

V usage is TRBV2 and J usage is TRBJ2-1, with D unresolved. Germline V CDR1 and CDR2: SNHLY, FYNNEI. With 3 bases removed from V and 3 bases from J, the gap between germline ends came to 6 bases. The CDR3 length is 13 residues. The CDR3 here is CASSDAGYNEQFF. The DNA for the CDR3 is TGTGCCAGCAGTGACGCAGGCTACAATGAGCAGTTCTTC. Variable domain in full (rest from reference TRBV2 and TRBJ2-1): EPEVTQTPSHQVTQMGQEVILRCVPISNHLYFYWYRQILGQKVEFLVSFYNNEISEKSEIFDDQFSVERPDGSNFTLKIRSTKLEDSAMYFCASSDAGYNEQFFGPGTRLTVL.

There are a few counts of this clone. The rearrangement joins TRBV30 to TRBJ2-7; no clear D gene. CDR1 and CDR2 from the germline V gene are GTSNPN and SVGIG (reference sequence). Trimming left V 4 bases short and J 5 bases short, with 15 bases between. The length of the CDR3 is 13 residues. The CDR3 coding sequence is TGTGCCTGGACGGCAGTAGGCACTCACGAGCAGTACTTC. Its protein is CAWTAVGTHEQYF.

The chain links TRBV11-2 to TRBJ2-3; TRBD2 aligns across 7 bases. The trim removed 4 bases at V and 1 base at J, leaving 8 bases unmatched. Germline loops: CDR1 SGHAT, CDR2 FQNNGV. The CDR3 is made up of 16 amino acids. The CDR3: CASSSLSAGGTDTQYF. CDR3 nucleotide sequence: TGTGCCAGCAGCTCCCTATCCGCGGGAGGCACAGATACGCAGTATTTT.

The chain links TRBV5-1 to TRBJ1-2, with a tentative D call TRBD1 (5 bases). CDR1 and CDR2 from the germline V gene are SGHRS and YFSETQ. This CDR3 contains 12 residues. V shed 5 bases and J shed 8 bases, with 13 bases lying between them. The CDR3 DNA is TGCGCCAGCAGTTACGACTGGGGCGGCTACACCTTC. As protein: CASSYDWGGYTF.